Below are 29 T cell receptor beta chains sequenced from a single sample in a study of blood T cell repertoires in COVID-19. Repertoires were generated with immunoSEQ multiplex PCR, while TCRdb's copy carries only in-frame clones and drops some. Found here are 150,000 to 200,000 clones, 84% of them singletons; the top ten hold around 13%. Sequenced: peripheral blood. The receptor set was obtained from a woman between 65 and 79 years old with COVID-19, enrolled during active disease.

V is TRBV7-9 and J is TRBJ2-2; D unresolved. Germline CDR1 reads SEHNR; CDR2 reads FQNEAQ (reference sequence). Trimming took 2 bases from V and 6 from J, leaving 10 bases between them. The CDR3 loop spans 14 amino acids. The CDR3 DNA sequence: TGTGCCAGCAGCTTAAGAGGAAGACCCGGGGAGCTGTTTTTT. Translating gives CASSLRGRPGELFF.

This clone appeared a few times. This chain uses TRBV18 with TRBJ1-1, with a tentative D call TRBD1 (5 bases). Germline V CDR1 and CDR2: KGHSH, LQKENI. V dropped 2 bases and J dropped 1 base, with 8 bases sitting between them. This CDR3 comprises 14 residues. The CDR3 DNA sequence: TGTGCCAGCTCACCAAAAGGGGAGAACACTGAAGCTTTCTTT. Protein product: CASSPKGENTEAFF.

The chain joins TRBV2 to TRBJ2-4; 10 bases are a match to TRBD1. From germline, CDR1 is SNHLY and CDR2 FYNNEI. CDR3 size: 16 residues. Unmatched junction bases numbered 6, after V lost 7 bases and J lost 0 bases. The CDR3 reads CASMGDRGLAKNIQYF. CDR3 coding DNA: TGTGCCAGCATGGGGGACAGGGGACTAGCCAAAAACATTCAGTACTTC.

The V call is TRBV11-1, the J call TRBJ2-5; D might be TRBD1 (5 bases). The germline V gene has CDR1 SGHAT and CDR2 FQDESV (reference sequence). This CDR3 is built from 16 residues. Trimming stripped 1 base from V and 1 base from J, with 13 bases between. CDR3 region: CASSLVIGQIQETQYF. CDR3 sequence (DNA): TGTGCCAGCAGCTTAGTCATCGGACAAATCCAAGAGACCCAGTACTTC.

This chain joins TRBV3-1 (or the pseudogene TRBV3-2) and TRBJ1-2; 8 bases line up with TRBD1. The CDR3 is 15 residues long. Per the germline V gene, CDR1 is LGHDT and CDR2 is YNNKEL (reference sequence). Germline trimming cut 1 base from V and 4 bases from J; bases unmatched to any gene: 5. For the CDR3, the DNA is TGTGCCAGCAGCCAAGGGGCGGGACAGGTCTATGGCTACACCTTC. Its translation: CASSQGAGQVYGYTF.

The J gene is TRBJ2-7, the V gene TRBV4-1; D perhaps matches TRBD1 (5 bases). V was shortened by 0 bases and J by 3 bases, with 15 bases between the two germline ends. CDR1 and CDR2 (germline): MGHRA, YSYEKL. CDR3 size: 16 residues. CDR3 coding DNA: TGCGCCAGCAGCCAAGATCTCGTGGCAGGGCGCTACGAGCAGTACGTC. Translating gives CASSQDLVAGRYEQYV.

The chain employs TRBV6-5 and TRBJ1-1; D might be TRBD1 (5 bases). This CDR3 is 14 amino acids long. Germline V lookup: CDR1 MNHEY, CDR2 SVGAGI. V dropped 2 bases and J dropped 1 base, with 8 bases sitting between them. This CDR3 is CASSYTDTNTEAFF. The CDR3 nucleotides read TGTGCCAGCAGTTACACGGACACGAACACTGAAGCTTTCTTT.

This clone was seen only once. CDR3 loop: CASSWGTVYNNEQFF. Written as DNA, the CDR3 is TGTGCCAGCAGTTGGGGGACAGTCTATAACAATGAGCAGTTCTTC. V gene TRBV6-5 combines with J gene TRBJ2-1, with TRBD1 matching over 7 bases. Per germline, CDR1 MNHEY and CDR2 SVGAGI. V gave up 4 bases and J gave up 5 bases; unmatched junction bases: 8. This CDR3 is 15 amino acids long.

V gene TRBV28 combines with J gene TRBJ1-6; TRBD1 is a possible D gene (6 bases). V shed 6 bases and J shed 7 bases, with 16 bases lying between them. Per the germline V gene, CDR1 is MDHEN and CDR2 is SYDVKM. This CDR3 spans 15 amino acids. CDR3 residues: CASSYHDRPNSPLHF. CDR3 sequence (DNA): TGTGCCAGCAGCTATCATGACAGGCCGAATTCACCCCTCCACTTT.

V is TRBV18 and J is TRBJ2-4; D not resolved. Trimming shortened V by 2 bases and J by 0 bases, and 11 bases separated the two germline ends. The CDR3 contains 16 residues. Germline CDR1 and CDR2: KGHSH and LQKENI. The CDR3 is CASSPLAVLAKNIQYF. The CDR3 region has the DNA TGTGCCAGCTCACCATTGGCAGTCCTAGCCAAAAACATTCAGTACTTC.

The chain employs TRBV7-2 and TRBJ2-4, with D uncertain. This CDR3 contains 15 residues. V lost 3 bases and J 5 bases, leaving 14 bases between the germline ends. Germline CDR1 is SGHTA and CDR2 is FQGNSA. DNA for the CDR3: TGTGCCAGCAGCTTTACGTCACCCCCGGAAAACATTCAGTACTTC. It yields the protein CASSFTSPPENIQYF.

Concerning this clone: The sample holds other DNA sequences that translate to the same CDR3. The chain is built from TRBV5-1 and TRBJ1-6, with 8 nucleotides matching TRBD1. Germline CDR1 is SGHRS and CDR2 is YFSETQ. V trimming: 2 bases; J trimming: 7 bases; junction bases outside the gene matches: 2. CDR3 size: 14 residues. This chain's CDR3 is CASSLQGENSPLHF. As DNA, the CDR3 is TGCGCCAGCAGCTTACAGGGGGAGAATTCACCCCTCCACTTT.

DNA of the CDR3: TGTGCCAGCAGTGAAAAAACGGGAGGCAGCACAGATACGCAGTATTTT. Amino acid sequence: CASSEKTGGSTDTQYF. V and J are TRBV6-1 and TRBJ2-3, with TRBD2 identical over 7 bases. Trimming at V came to 2 bases and at J to 0 bases, leaving 5 bases not matched to a gene. This CDR3 region has 16 residues. The germline V gene has CDR1 MNHNS and CDR2 SASEGT.

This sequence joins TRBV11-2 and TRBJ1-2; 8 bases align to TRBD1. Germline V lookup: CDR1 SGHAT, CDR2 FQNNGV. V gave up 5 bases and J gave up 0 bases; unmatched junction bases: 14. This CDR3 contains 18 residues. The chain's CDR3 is CASSHRQGYSSSNYGYTF. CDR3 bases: TGTGCCAGCAGCCACAGACAGGGGTACTCTTCATCTAACTATGGCTACACCTTC.

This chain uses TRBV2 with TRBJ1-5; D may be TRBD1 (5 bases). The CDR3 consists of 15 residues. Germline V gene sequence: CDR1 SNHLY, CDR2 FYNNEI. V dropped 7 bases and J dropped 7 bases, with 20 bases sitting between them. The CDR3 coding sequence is TGTGCCAGCAACGCAGAAGTGGCAGGGTCCCAGCCCCAGCATTTT. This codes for CASNAEVAGSQPQHF.

The CDR3 spells CASSHRDRGFREQFF. In nucleotides, the CDR3 is TGTGCCAGCAGCCACCGGGACAGGGGTTTCCGTGAGCAGTTCTTC. V is TRBV14 and J is TRBJ2-1; 10 bases are shared with TRBD1. This CDR3 contains 15 residues. V lost 3 bases to trimming and J lost 9 bases; unmatched junction nucleotides: 8. Germline values: CDR1 SGHDN, CDR2 FVKESK.

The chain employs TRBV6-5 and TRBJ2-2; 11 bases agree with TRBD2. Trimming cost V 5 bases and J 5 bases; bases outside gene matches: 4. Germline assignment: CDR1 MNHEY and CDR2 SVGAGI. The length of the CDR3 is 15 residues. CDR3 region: CASSTGLAGTGELFF. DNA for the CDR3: TGTGCCAGCAGTACCGGACTAGCGGGTACCGGGGAGCTGTTTTTT.

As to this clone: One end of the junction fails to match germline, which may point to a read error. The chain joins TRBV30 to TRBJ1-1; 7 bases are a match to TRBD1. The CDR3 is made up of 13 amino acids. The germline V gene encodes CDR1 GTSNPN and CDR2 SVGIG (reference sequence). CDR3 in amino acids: CAFYRGQNNEAFF. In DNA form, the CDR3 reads TGTGCCTTTTACAGGGGACAGAACAATGAAGCTTTCTTT.

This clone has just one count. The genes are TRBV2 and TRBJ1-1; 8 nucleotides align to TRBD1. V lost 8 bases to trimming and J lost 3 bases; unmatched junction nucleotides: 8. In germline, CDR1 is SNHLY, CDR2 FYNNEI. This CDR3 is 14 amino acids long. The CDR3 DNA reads TGTGCCAGCGAAGGGACAGGCGCTTACACTGAAGCTTTCTTT. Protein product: CASEGTGAYTEAFF. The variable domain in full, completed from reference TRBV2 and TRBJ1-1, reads EPEVTQTPSHQVTQMGQEVILRCVPISNHLYFYWYRQILGQKVEFLVSFYNNEISEKSEIFDDQFSVERPDGSNFTLKIRSTKLEDSAMYFCASEGTGAYTEAFFGQGTRLTVV.

CDR3 sequence (DNA): TGTGCCAGCTCCCGTGGACTTTCCTACGAGCAGTACTTC. Amino acid sequence: CASSRGLSYEQYF. The chain has TRBV18 and TRBJ2-7; maybe TRBD2 (5 bases). Germline V gene sequence: CDR1 KGHSH, CDR2 LQKENI. The CDR3 totals 13 residues. Trimming removed 6 bases at V and 1 base at J, with 10 bases between.

The CDR3 DNA is TGTGCCAGCAGGACAGGGATTTCTCCTAATTCACCCCTCCACTTT. This encodes CASRTGISPNSPLHF. The chain links TRBV28 to TRBJ1-6, with 7 bases matching TRBD1. Germline assignment: CDR1 MDHEN and CDR2 SYDVKM. With 6 bases clipped from V and 6 bases from J, the junction kept 8 bases outside the gene matches. The CDR3 has 15 residues.

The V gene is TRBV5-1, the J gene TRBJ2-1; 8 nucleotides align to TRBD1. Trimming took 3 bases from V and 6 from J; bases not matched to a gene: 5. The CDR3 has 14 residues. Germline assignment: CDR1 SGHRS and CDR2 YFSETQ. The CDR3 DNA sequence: TGCGCCAGCAGCTCACTTACAGGGGGCAATGAGCAGTTCTTC. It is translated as CASSSLTGGNEQFF.

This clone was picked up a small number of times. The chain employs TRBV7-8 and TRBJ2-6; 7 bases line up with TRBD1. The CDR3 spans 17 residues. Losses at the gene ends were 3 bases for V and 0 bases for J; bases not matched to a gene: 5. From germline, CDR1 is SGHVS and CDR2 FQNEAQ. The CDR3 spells CASSFRQGYSGANVLTF. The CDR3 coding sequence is TGTGCCAGCAGCTTCCGACAGGGTTACTCTGGGGCCAACGTCCTGACTTTC.

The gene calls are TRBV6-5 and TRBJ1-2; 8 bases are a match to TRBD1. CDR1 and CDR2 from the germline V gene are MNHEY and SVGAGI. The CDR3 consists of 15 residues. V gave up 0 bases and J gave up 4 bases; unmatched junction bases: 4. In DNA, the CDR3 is TGTGCCAGCAGTTACTCAAAGACAGGGGTCTATGGCTACACCTTC. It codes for CASSYSKTGVYGYTF.

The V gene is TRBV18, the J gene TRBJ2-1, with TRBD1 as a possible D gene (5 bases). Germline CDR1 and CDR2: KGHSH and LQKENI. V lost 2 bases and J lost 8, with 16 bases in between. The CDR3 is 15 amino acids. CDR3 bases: TGTGCCAGCTCACCATGGGATGGGGCTAATTATGAGCAGTTCTTC. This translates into CASSPWDGANYEQFF.

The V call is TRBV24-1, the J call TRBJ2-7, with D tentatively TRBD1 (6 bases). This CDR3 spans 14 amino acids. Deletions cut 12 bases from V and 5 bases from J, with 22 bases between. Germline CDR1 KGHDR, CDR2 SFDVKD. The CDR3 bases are TGTGCCTCAGGGGACGACCAAGGGTACAACGAGCAGTACGTC. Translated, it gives CASGDDQGYNEQYV.

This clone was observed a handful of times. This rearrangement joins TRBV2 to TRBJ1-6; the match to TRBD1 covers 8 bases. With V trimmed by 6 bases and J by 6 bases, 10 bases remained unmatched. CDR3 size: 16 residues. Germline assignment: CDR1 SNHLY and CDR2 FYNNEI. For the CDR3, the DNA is TGTGCCAGCAGCGGGGACAGGCCCTCGATTAATTCACCCCTCCACTTT. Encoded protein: CASSGDRPSINSPLHF.

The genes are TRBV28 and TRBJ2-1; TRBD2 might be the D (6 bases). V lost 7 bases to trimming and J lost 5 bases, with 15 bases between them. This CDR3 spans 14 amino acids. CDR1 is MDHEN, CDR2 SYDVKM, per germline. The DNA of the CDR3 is TGTGCCAGCACCGCGGCGGGGCCCAACAATGAGCAGTTCTTC. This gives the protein CASTAAGPNNEQFF.

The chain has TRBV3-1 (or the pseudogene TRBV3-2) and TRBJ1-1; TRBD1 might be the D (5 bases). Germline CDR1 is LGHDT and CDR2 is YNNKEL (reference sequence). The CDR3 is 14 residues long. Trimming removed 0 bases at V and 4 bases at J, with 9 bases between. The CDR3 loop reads CASSQEGGATEAFF. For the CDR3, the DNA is TGTGCCAGCAGCCAAGAGGGGGGTGCCACTGAAGCTTTCTTT.